This TCR beta chain was identified in a study of blood T cell repertoires in COVID-19. This table comes from immunoSEQ multiplex PCR, and its TCRdb copy is limited to in-frame clones, with some not included. The repertoire holds some 200,000 clones, 60% to 80% seen once, with 17% in the top ten. The CDR3 length is 16 residues. V gave up 4 bases and J gave up 0 bases, with 13 bases separating them. Germline-derived CDR1 and CDR2 are SGHTS and YDEGEE. The rearrangement joins TRBV5-8 to TRBJ2-2; TRBD1 might be the D (6 bases). The sequence derives from a woman between 50 and 59 years old who had recovered from COVID-19. Material for sequencing was PBMCs or T cells enriched from blood (not recorded which). The CDR3 nucleotides are TGTGCCAGCAGCACCGGGACAACCTCGAACACCGGGGAGCTGTTTTTT. Translated, it gives CASSTGTTSNTGELFF. Full variable domain (rest looked up from reference TRBV5-8 and TRBJ2-2): EAGVTQSPTHLIKTRGQQATLRCSPISGHTSVYWYQQALGLGLQFLLWYDEGEERNRGNFPPRFSGRQFPNYSSELNVNALELEDSALYLCASSTGTTSNTGELFFGEGSRLTVL.